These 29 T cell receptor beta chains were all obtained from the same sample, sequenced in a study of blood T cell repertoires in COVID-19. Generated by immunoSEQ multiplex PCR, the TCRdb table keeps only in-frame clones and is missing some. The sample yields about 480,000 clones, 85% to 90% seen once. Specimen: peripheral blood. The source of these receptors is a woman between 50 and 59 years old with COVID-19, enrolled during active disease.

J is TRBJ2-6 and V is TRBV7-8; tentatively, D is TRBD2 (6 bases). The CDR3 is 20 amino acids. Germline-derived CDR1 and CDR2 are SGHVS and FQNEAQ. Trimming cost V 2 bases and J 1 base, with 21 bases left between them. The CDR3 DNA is TGTGCCAGCAGCTTAAGCCGGGACTTCGGAACCTATTCTGGGGCCAACGTCCTGACTTTC. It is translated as CASSLSRDFGTYSGANVLTF.

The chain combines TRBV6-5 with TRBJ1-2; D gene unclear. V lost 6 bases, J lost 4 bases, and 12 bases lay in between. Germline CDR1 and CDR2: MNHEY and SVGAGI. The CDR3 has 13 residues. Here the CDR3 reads CASSRAARYGYTF. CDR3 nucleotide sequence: TGTGCCAGCAGCCGCGCGGCGCGCTATGGCTACACCTTC.

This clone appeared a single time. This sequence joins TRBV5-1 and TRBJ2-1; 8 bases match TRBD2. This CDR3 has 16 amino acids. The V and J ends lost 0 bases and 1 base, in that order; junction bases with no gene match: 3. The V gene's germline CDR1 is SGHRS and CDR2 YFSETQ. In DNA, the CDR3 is TGCGCCAGCAGCTTGGAAGCGGGGGCGTCCTACAATGAGCAGTTCTTC. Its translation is CASSLEAGASYNEQFF.

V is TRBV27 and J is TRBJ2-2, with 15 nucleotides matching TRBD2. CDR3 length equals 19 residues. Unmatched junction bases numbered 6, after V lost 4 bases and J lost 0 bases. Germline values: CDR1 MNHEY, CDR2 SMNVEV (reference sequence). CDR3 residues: CASSSPGTSGGPNTGELFF. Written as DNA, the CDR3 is TGTGCCAGCAGTTCCCCCGGGACTAGCGGGGGGCCGAACACCGGGGAGCTGTTTTTT.

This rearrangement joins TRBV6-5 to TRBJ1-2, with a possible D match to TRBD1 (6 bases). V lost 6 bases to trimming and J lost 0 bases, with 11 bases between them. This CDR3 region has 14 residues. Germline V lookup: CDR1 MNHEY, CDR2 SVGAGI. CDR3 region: CASSKDRANYGYTF. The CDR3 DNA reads TGTGCCAGCAGCAAGGACAGAGCTAACTATGGCTACACCTTC.

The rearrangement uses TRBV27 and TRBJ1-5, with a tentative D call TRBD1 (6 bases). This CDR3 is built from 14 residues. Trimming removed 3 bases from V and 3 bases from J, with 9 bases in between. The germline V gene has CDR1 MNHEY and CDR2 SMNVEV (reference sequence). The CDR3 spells CASSFGQNNQPQHF. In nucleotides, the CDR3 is TGTGCCAGCAGTTTCGGACAGAACAATCAGCCCCAGCATTTT.

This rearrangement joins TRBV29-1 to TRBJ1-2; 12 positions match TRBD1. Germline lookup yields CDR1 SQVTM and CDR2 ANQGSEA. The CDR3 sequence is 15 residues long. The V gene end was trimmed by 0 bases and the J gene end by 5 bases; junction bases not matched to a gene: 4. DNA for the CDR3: TGCAGCGTTGAAGAGGGGACAGGGGGCCTGTATGGCTACACCTTC. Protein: CSVEEGTGGLYGYTF.

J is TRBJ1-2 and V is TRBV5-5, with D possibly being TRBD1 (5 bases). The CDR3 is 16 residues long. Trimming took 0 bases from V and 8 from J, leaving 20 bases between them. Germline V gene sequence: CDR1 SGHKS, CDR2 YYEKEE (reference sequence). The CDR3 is CASSLGQWSMVGGYTF. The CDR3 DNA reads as TGTGCCAGCAGCTTGGGACAGTGGTCGATGGTCGGGGGCTACACCTTC.

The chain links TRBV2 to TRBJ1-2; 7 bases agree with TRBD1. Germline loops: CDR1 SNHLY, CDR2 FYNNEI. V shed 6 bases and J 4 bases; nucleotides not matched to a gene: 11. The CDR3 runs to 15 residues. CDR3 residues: CASSVDRVELYGYTF. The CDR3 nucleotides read TGTGCCAGCAGCGTCGACAGGGTGGAACTCTATGGCTACACCTTC.

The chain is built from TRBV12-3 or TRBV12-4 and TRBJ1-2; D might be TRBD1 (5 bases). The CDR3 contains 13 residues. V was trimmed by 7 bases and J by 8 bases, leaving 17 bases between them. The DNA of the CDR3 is TGTGCCAGCACCCCCCAGGGTATAGGCGGCTACACCTTC. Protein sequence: CASTPQGIGGYTF.

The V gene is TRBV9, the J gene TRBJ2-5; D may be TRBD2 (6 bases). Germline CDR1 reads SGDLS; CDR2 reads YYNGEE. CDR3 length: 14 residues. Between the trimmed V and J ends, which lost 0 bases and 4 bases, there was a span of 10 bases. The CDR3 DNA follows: TGTGCCAGCAGCGTAGCGGGGGTAAGAGAGACCCAGTACTTC. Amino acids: CASSVAGVRETQYF. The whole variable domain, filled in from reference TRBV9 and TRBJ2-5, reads DSGVTQTPKHLITATGQRVTLRCSPRSGDLSVYWYQQSLDQGLQFLIQYYNGEERAKGNILERFSAQQFPDLHSELNLSSLELGDSALYFCASSVAGVRETQYFGPGTRLLVL.

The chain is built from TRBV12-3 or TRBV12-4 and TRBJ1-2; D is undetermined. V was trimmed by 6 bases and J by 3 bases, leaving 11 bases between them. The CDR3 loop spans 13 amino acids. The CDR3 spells CASSPDFHYGYTF. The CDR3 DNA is TGTGCCAGCAGCCCGGACTTTCACTATGGCTACACCTTC.

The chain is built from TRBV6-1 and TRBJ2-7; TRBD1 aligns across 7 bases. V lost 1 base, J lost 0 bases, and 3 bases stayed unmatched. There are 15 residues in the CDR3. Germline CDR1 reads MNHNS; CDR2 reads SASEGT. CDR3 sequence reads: CASSEVGQASYEQYF. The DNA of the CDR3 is TGTGCCAGCAGTGAAGTAGGACAGGCCTCCTACGAGCAGTACTTC.

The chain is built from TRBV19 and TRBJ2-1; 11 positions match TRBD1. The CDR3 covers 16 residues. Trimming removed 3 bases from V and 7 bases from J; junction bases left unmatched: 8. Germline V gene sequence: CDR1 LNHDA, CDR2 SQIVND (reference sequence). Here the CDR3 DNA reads TGTGCCAGTAGTATTAGTCGGGGGACAGGGGGGAATGAGCAGTTCTTC. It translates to CASSISRGTGGNEQFF.

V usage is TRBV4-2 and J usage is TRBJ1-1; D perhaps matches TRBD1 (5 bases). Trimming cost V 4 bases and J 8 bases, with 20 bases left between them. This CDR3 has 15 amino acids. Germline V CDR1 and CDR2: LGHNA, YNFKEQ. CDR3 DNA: TGTGCCAGCAGCCTTGATGACAGCCTTTCAAGCGAAGCTTTCTTT. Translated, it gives CASSLDDSLSSEAFF.

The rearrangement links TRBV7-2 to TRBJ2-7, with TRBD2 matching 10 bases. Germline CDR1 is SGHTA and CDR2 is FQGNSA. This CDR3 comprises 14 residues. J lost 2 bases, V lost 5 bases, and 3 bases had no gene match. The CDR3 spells CASSASGGPYEQYF. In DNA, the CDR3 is TGTGCCAGCAGCGCTAGCGGGGGTCCCTACGAGCAGTACTTC.

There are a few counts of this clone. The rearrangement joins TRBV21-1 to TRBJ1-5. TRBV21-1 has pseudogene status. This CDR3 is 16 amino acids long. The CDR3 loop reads CASSKNPRRDNQPQHF. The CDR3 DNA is TGTGCCAGCAGCAAAAATCCCAGGAGGGACAATCAGCCCCAGCATTTT.

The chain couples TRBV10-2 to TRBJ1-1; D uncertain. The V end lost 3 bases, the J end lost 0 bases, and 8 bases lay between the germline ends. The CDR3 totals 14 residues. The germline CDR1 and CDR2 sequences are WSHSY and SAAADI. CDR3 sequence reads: CASSDGELNTEAFF. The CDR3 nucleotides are TGCGCCAGCAGTGACGGAGAGTTGAACACTGAAGCTTTCTTT.

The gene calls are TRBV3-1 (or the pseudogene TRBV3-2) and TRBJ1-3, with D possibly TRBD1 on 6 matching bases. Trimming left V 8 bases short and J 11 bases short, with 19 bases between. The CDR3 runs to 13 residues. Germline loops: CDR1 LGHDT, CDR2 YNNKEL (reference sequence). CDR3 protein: CASQSGGGSAIYF. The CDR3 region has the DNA TGTGCCAGCCAAAGCGGGGGGGGCAGTGCCATATATTTT.

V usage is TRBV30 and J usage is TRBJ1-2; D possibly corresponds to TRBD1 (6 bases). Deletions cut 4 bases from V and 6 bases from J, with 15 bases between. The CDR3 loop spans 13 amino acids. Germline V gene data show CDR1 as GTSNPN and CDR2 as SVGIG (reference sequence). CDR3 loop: CAWTAGALDGYTF. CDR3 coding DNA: TGTGCCTGGACGGCAGGGGCCCTAGATGGCTACACCTTC.

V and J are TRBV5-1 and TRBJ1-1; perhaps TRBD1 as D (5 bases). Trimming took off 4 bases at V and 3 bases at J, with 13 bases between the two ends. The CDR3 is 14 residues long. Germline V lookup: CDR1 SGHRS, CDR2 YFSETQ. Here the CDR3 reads CASSVEGDYTEAFF. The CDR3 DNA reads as TGCGCCAGCAGCGTCGAAGGGGATTACACTGAAGCTTTCTTT.

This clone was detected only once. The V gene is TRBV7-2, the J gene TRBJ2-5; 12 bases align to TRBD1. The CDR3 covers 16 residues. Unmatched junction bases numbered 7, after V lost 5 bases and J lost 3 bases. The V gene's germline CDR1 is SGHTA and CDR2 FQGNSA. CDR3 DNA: TGTGCCAGCAGCGCCGAAGGGACAGGGGGCGAAGAGACCCAGTACTTC. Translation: CASSAEGTGGEETQYF.

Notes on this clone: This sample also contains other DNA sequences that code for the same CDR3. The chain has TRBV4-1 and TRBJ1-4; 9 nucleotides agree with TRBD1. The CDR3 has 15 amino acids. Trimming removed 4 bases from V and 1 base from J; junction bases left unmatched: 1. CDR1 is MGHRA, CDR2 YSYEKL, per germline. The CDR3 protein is CASSRGQGTNEKLFF. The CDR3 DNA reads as TGCGCCAGCAGCCGGGGACAGGGAACTAATGAAAAACTGTTTTTT.

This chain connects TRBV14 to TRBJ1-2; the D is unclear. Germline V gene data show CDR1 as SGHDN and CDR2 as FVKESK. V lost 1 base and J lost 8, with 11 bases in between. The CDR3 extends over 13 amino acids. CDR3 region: CASSQGPGPGYTF. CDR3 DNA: TGTGCCAGCAGCCAAGGTCCAGGTCCGGGCTACACCTTC. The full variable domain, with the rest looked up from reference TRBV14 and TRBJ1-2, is EAGVTQFPSHSVIEKGQTVTLRCDPISGHDNLYWYRRVMGKEIKFLLHFVKESKQDESGMPNNRFLAERTGGTYSTLKVQPAELEDSGVYFCASSQGPGPGYTFGSGTRLTVV.

The CDR3 reads CASSLPSGTGGSPLHF. The CDR3 DNA is TGCGCCAGCAGCTTGCCTTCCGGGACAGGGGGCTCACCCCTCCACTTT. The gene calls are TRBV4-1 and TRBJ1-6, with 12 bases aligning to TRBD1. V lost 5 bases, J lost 10 bases, and 9 bases stayed unmatched. The V gene's germline CDR1 is MGHRA and CDR2 YSYEKL. CDR3 length: 16 amino acids.

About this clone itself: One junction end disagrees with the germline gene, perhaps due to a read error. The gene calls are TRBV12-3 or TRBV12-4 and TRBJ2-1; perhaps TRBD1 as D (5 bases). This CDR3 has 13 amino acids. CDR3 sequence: CASRNKGYSEQFF. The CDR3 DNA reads TGTGCCAGCAGAAATAAGGGGTACAGTGAGCAGTTCTTC.

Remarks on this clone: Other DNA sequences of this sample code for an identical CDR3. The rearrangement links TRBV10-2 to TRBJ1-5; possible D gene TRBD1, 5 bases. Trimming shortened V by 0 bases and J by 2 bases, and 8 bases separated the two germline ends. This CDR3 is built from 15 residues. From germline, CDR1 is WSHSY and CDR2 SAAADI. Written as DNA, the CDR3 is TGCGCCAGCAGTGAGTCTGGACACCGCAATCAGCCCCAGCATTTT. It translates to CASSESGHRNQPQHF.

CDR3: CASSDRRGRGIGANVLTF. The CDR3, as DNA: TGTGCCAGCAGTGATCGAAGGGGCAGGGGTATCGGGGCCAACGTCCTGACTTTC. V usage is TRBV6-1 and J usage is TRBJ2-6, with D possibly TRBD1 on 6 matching bases. This CDR3 is 18 amino acids long. The ends were cut back, 3 bases at V and 4 bases at J, with 19 bases in the middle. Per germline, CDR1 MNHNS and CDR2 SASEGT.

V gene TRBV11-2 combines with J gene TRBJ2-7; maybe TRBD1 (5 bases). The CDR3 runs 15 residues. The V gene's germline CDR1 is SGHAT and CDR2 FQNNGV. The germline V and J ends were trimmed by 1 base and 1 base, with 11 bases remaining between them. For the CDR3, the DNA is TGTGCCAGCAGCTTAGGTAGGACACCTTCCTACGAGCAGTACTTC. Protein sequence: CASSLGRTPSYEQYF.